The rows below give T cell receptor beta chains drawn from one sample of a study of CD8+ T cells in alopecia areata. Some clones are missing from TCRdb's copy, which holds only in-frame ones; the method was immunoSEQ multiplex PCR. Among 150,000 to 200,000 clones listed, 50% to 60% were seen once. This specimen was CD4+ T cells sorted from blood, taken at week 0. The origin of the receptors is a human donor with alopecia areata. Both conserved end residues are part of each CDR3. A D gene is named only where the DNA matches it firmly. Clone size is shown for a subset of rows, as once, few, many or a class of expanded clone.

size: .; length: 17; D: .; V: TRBV25-1; J: TRBJ2-2; CDR3: CASSSRARVHDTGELFF; DNA: TGTGCCAGCAGTTCTAGGGCTAGGGTTCACGACACCGGGGAGCTGTTTTTT
size: .; length: 13; D: .; V: TRBV30; J: TRBJ1-5; CDR3: CAWSGGKNQPQHF; DNA: TGTGCCTGGAGTGGTGGCAAGAATCAGCCCCAGCATTTT
size: .; length: 13; D: .; V: TRBV15; J: TRBJ2-5; CDR3: CATSSPRQETQYF; DNA: TGTGCCACCAGCAGTCCCCGACAGGAGACCCAGTACTTC
size: few; length: 15; D: TRBD2; V: TRBV6-5; J: TRBJ2-7; CDR3: CASRGLAGGIYEQYF; DNA: TGTGCCAGCAGAGGCCTAGCGGGGGGGATCTACGAGCAGTACTTC
size: .; length: 15; D: .; V: TRBV10-3; J: TRBJ2-6; CDR3: CAIQSTGVGANVLTF; DNA: TGTGCCATCCAGAGCACGGGGGTCGGGGCCAACGTCCTGACTTTC
size: .; length: 12; D: .; V: TRBV23-1; J: TRBJ1-1; CDR3: CASPDKNTEAFF; DNA: TGCGCCAGCCCAGACAAGAACACTGAAGCTTTCTTT
size: once; length: 12; D: .; V: TRBV6-6; J: TRBJ2-6; CDR3: CASSPEANVLTF; DNA: TGTGCCAGCAGTCCCGAGGCCAACGTCCTGACTTTC
size: once; length: 14; D: TRBD1; V: TRBV30; J: TRBJ1-2; CDR3: CAWSWDRGLGGYTF; DNA: TGTGCCTGGAGTTGGGACAGGGGACTCGGTGGCTACACCTTC
size: .; length: 14; D: .; V: TRBV25-1; J: TRBJ1-2; CDR3: CASSEQGSNYGYTF; DNA: TGTGCCAGCAGTGAGCAGGGTTCTAACTATGGCTACACCTTC
size: .; length: 14; D: .; V: TRBV6-5; J: TRBJ1-6; CDR3: CASSPLDGNSPLHF; DNA: TGTGCCAGCAGCCCCCTGGACGGTAATTCACCCCTCCACTTT
size: few; length: 13; D: .; V: TRBV30; J: TRBJ1-1; CDR3: CAWTRGQNTEAFF; DNA: TGTGCCTGGACCCGGGGCCAGAACACTGAAGCTTTCTTT
size: .; length: 12; D: .; V: TRBV30; J: TRBJ2-7; CDR3: CAWGGGGYEQYF; DNA: TGTGCCTGGGGTGGTGGGGGCTACGAGCAGTACTTC
size: .; length: 17; D: .; V: TRBV5-1; J: TRBJ2-3; CDR3: CASSLGGAGSLGDTQYF; DNA: TGCGCCAGCAGCTTGGGCGGGGCAGGGAGTCTCGGGGATACGCAGTATTTT
size: .; length: 19; D: TRBD1; V: TRBV5-6; J: TRBJ2-2; CDR3: CASSSQRGLRAPNTGELFF; DNA: TGTGCCAGCAGCTCGCAGAGGGGGCTTAGGGCCCCTAACACCGGGGAGCTGTTTTTT
size: .; length: 12; D: TRBD1; V: TRBV29-1; J: TRBJ1-5; CDR3: CSVGTGEQPQHF; DNA: TGCAGCGTTGGGACAGGGGAACAGCCCCAGCATTTT
size: .; length: 15; D: .; V: TRBV7-2; J: TRBJ2-5; CDR3: CASSSSGGRQETQYF; DNA: TGTGCCAGCAGCTCCTCCGGGGGCCGCCAAGAGACCCAGTACTTC
size: .; length: 14; D: .; V: TRBV4-2; J: TRBJ1-1; CDR3: CASSQEWGNTEAFF; DNA: TGTGCCAGCAGCCAAGAATGGGGGAACACTGAAGCTTTCTTT
size: .; length: 14; D: .; V: TRBV4-1; J: TRBJ1-1; CDR3: CASSKQGFYTEAFF; DNA: TGCGCCAGCAGCAAACAGGGATTTTACACTGAAGCTTTCTTT
size: .; length: 15; D: TRBD1; V: TRBV19; J: TRBJ2-5; CDR3: CASSTGTGGMETQYF; DNA: TGTGCCAGTAGCACCGGGACAGGGGGCATGGAGACCCAGTACTTC
size: .; length: 17; D: TRBD2; V: TRBV7-2; J: TRBJ2-3; CDR3: CASSLNHLAASTDTQYF; DNA: TGTGCCAGCAGCTTAAACCACCTAGCGGCTAGCACAGATACGCAGTATTTT
size: few; length: 11; D: .; V: TRBV30; J: TRBJ1-2; CDR3: CAWRNTYGYTF; DNA: TGTGCCTGGAGGAACACCTATGGCTACACCTTC
size: .; length: 16; D: TRBD1; V: TRBV5-1; J: TRBJ1-6; CDR3: CASSWTGALPNSPLHF; DNA: TGCGCCAGCAGCTGGACAGGGGCGCTTCCTAATTCACCCCTCCACTTT
size: .; length: 15; D: .; V: TRBV30; J: TRBJ1-1; CDR3: CAWSVPSPMNTEAFF; DNA: TGTGCCTGGAGTGTACCCAGCCCAATGAACACTGAAGCTTTCTTT
size: few; length: 15; D: TRBD1; V: TRBV18; J: TRBJ1-2; CDR3: CASSPPYQGAGGYTF; DNA: TGTGCCAGCTCACCACCGTACCAGGGGGCTGGTGGCTACACCTTC
size: .; length: 12; D: .; V: TRBV30; J: TRBJ1-4; CDR3: CAWTGGGGSKLF; DNA: TGTGCCTGGACCGGGGGCGGGGGCTCTAAGCTTTTT
size: .; length: 13; D: .; V: TRBV7-3; J: TRBJ1-6; CDR3: CATAEGHNSPLHF; DNA: TGTGCCACGGCGGAGGGCCATAATTCACCCCTCCACTTT
size: few; length: 15; D: .; V: TRBV19; J: TRBJ2-3; CDR3: CASSQNDYPGSTQYF; DNA: TGTGCCAGTAGTCAAAACGATTACCCTGGCTCTACGCAGTATTTT
size: .; length: 15; D: .; V: TRBV29-1; J: TRBJ2-3; CDR3: CSVGGRLLVADTQYF; DNA: TGCAGCGTTGGGGGACGGCTCCTCGTGGCAGATACGCAGTATTTT
size: .; length: 15; D: .; V: TRBV2; J: TRBJ2-7; CDR3: CASSAGTLNVYEQYF; DNA: TGTGCCAGCAGTGCCGGGACCCTAAACGTCTACGAGCAGTACTTC
size: .; length: 15; D: .; V: TRBV9; J: TRBJ2-2; CDR3: CASSPGGTYTGELFF; DNA: TGTGCCAGCAGCCCCGGGGGGACATACACCGGGGAGCTGTTTTTT
size: .; length: 14; D: .; V: TRBV10-3; J: TRBJ2-3; CDR3: CAIRQTGNTDTQYF; DNA: TGTGCCATCAGACAGACAGGCAACACAGATACGCAGTATTTT
size: .; length: 16; D: .; V: TRBV5-6; J: TRBJ2-4; CDR3: CASSSRGFLAKNIQYF; DNA: TGTGCCAGCAGCTCTAGGGGGTTCCTAGCCAAAAACATTCAGTACTTC
size: .; length: 20; D: TRBD2; V: TRBV7-3; J: TRBJ2-2; CDR3: CASSLLPGTSGGADTGELFF; DNA: TGTGCCAGCAGCTTACTCCCCGGGACTAGCGGGGGGGCAGACACCGGGGAGCTGTTTTTT
size: few; length: 18; D: .; V: TRBV11-3; J: TRBJ2-2; CDR3: CASSSTGTLTSRTGELFF; DNA: TGTGCCAGCAGCTCAACCGGGACGCTTACCTCGAGGACCGGGGAGCTGTTTTTT
size: once; length: 14; D: .; V: TRBV5-1; J: TRBJ2-4; CDR3: CASSPGGRENIQYF; DNA: TGCGCCAGCAGCCCTGGGGGTCGGGAAAACATTCAGTACTTC
size: .; length: 14; D: TRBD1; V: TRBV5-6; J: TRBJ2-7; CDR3: CASSPGGQGYEQYF; DNA: TGTGCCAGCAGCCCAGGAGGACAGGGCTACGAGCAGTACTTC
size: once; length: 14; D: .; V: TRBV29-1; J: TRBJ1-4; CDR3: CSVEGSGTNEKLFF; DNA: TGCAGCGTTGAAGGGTCAGGGACTAATGAAAAACTGTTTTTT
size: .; length: 15; D: TRBD2; V: TRBV6-5; J: TRBJ2-7; CDR3: CASSRTSGQTYEQYF; DNA: TGTGCCAGCAGTCGGACTAGCGGACAAACCTACGAGCAGTACTTC
size: .; length: 13; D: .; V: TRBV29-1; J: TRBJ1-2; CDR3: CSQERADNYGYTF; DNA: TGCAGCCAAGAACGGGCTGATAACTATGGCTACACCTTC
size: .; length: 16; D: .; V: TRBV5-1; J: TRBJ2-4; CDR3: CASSTRTPAVKNIQYF; DNA: TGCGCCAGCAGCACAAGGACCCCTGCGGTCAAAAACATTCAGTACTTC
size: once; length: 14; D: TRBD1; V: TRBV11-3; J: TRBJ1-2; CDR3: CASSKPGQGYGYTF; DNA: TGTGCCAGCAGCAAACCGGGACAGGGGTATGGCTACACCTTC
size: few; length: 13; D: .; V: TRBV6-5; J: TRBJ1-2; CDR3: CASSWDGSYGYTF; DNA: TGTGCCAGCAGTTGGGACGGCTCCTATGGCTACACCTTC
size: .; length: 16; D: TRBD1; V: TRBV4-1; J: TRBJ1-6; CDR3: CASSQQTGPYNSPLHF; DNA: TGCGCCAGCAGCCAGCAGACAGGGCCCTATAATTCACCCCTCCACTTT
size: .; length: 15; D: .; V: TRBV19; J: TRBJ2-7; CDR3: CASSMAQGGSYEQYF; DNA: TGTGCCAGTAGTATGGCACAGGGCGGGTCCTACGAGCAGTACTTC
size: .; length: 13; D: .; V: TRBV30; J: TRBJ1-2; CDR3: CAWSRQINYGYTF; DNA: TGTGCCTGGAGTCGGCAGATTAACTATGGCTACACCTTC
size: .; length: 12; D: .; V: TRBV29-1; J: TRBJ1-1; CDR3: CSVSAGNTEAFF; DNA: TGCAGCGTTTCTGCTGGCAACACTGAAGCTTTCTTT
size: .; length: 14; D: .; V: TRBV4-2; J: TRBJ2-2; CDR3: CASSQDGLSGELFF; DNA: TGTGCCAGCAGCCAAGACGGCCTCTCTGGGGAGCTGTTTTTT
size: .; length: 12; D: TRBD2; V: TRBV30; J: TRBJ2-4; CDR3: CAWSRGGNIQYF; DNA: TGTGCCTGGAGTCGGGGGGGAAACATTCAGTACTTC
size: few; length: 13; D: .; V: TRBV29-1; J: TRBJ2-1; CDR3: CSVVAKLYNEQFF; DNA: TGCAGCGTTGTCGCCAAATTATACAATGAGCAGTTCTTC
size: .; length: 13; D: .; V: TRBV7-9; J: TRBJ2-3; CDR3: CASSDSGTDTQYF; DNA: TGTGCCAGCAGCGACAGCGGCACAGATACGCAGTATTTT
size: .; length: 15; D: .; V: TRBV27; J: TRBJ1-2; CDR3: CASSIRRYTNYGYTF; DNA: TGTGCCAGCAGTATCCGACGGTATACTAACTATGGCTACACCTTC
size: .; length: 16; D: .; V: TRBV1; J: TRBJ2-1; CDR3: CTSSPHPGLPYNEQFF; DNA: TGCACCAGCAGCCCCCATCCGGGACTACCCTACAATGAGCAGTTCTTC
size: .; length: 15; D: TRBD1; V: TRBV4-1; J: TRBJ1-4; CDR3: CASSLPGQGDEKLFF; DNA: TGCGCCAGCAGCCTTCCCGGACAGGGAGACGAAAAACTGTTTTTT
size: few; length: 16; D: TRBD1; V: TRBV30; J: TRBJ2-2; CDR3: CAWRSQGQVWAGELFF; DNA: TGTGCCTGGAGGTCACAGGGGCAAGTTTGGGCCGGGGAGCTGTTTTTT